The clone carrying this TCR beta chain appeared a few times. Its antigen is undetermined. This record comes from a study of post-analysis software for immune sequencing data. General observations from the study: In patients, 4 to 6 TRBV segments were more frequent than in controls, with TRBV5-6, TRBV5-1 and TRBV20-1 among them. Compared with controls, patients showed significantly lower normalized Chao1 diversity.

The TCR beta cDNA libraries carried unique molecular identifiers. TCRdb independently ran MiXCR on the PCR reads; one entry per CDR3 protein. This table has just over 250,000 distinct CDR3 sequences, 36% appearing once. CDR3 length: 15 amino acids. Germline V gene sequence: CDR1 MGHRA, CDR2 YSYEKL. V was shortened by 4 bases and J by 0 bases, with 12 bases between the two germline ends. The receptor was isolated from a girl aged 10-17 years with multiple sclerosis. The V gene is TRBV4-1, the J gene TRBJ1-1; perhaps TRBD1 as D (5 bases). The source material was blood. CDR3 bases: TGCGCCAGCAGCCCGAGGGTGACAGTGAACACTGAAGCTTTCTTT. Amino acid sequence: CASSPRVTVNTEAFF.